Sequencing of this T cell receptor beta chain was carried out in a study of shared T cell receptors in the human thymus. The assay was immunoSEQ multiplex PCR, and TCRdb's table has in-frame clones only and misses some. This table has approximately 580,000 clones, around 78% appearing once. CDR3 size: 17 residues. Per germline, CDR1 SGHVS and CDR2 FQNEAQ. Trimming cost V 7 bases and J 4 bases; bases outside gene matches: 11. This sample also appeared in a second study, on human thymus T cells. This second study notes: Thymic resections from corrective heart surgery supplied the tissue. The related literature has documented a marked overlap of thymic repertoires among unrelated individuals.

The clonotype comes from a boy under two years old with a congenital heart defect. Sequencing was performed on thymocytes. The V and J genes are TRBV7-8 and TRBJ1-5; 12 positions match TRBD1. The CDR3 nucleotides read TGTGCCAGCACCCAAATCCCGGGACAGGGGGCGAATCAGCCCCAGCATTTT. This sequence encodes CASTQIPGQGANQPQHF.